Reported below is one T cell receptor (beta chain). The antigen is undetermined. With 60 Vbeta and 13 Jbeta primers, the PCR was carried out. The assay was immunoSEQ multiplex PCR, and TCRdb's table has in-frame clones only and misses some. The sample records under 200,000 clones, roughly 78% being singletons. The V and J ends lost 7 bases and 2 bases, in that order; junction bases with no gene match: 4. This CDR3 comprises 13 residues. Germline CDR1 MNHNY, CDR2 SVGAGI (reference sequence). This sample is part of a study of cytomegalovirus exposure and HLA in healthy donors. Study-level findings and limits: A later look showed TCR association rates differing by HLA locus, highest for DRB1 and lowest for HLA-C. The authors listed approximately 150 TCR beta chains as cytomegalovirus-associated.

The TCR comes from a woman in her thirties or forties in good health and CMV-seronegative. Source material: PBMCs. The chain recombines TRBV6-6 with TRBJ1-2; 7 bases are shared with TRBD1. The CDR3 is CASNRDSNYGYTF. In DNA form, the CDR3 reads TGTGCCAGCAATCGGGACAGCAACTATGGCTACACCTTC.